This T cell receptor (beta chain) comes out of a study of T cell responses to AZD1222 COVID-19 vaccine (dated by TCRdb to the early 2020s). Background on the whole study: AZD1222 recipients given second doses at about 4 weeks or at about 12 weeks were pooled, since spike-specific TCR depth and breadth were not found to differ between the two schedules. TCR sequencing was performed for roughly 250 trial participants, of whom about 200 were given two doses of AZD1222 and approximately 25 were given two doses of MenACWY control vaccine. Trial participants were enrolled into age subgroups of 18-55, 56-69 and 70-plus years, which contained around 150, 29 and 61 TCR-sequenced participants, respectively.

As for this clone: Its cognate antigen has yet to be identified. Base qualities are not recorded, but no much larger clone differs from it by a single base.

The CDR3 regions of human TCRbeta chains were subjected to immunosequencing. Concerning the study's data processing: Repertoire TCRs were checked for matches against a reference library of SARS-CoV-2-specific TCRs that had been generated using the MIRA antigen-specificity platform. Breadth meant the fraction of unique TCRs that were SARS-CoV-2-associated, whereas depth meant the fraction of total T cells that were SARS-CoV-2-associated. Using the MIRA data, each spike-specific TCR was mapped to the spike region that the TCR reacts to and placed in a CD4 or CD8 class. Log10-transformed breadth and depth values were compared by one-way ANOVA with Sidak's multiple comparisons tests. Sourced from immuneACCESS, this table was stored by TCRdb with only in-frame sequences that have V and J called. A share of the clones is absent; for the studies checked, an unresolved V gene accounts for under half, and the remainder has no known explanation. The DNA was the basis for D and trimming; V, J and clone size are from that table. The sample has roughly 100,000 clones on record, 88% of them singletons. The leading ten clones occupy 2.5% to 3% of the sample.

What the time point label conveys for this sample: baseline before first vaccination. Vaccinee samples were obtained from the UK trials COV001 and COV002, which included a single-blind randomized controlled phase 2/3 trial of AZD1222 (ChAdOx1 nCoV-19) in healthy adults. For TCRbeta chain sequencing, PBMC samples from trial participants were taken at day 0 and at day 28 after the second dose. Paper-wide results and their limitations: The whole spike protein was spanned by vaccine-associated CD4 TCRs, and dominant responses were seen in regions 160-218 and 743-854. Participants were mostly white British, with more females than males. The authors suggested clonal diversity may have been underestimated. In the small 56-69-year group, the increase in depth fell short of significance, most likely because of low power. Because no day 14 peak-response samples were available, the repertoires could be characterized only after the peak T cell response. Only five or six AZD1222 recipients were SARS-CoV-2 seropositive at baseline, limiting conclusions about previously exposed vaccinees. Epitopes outside the regions mutated in the B.1.351 and B.1.1.7 variants were reportedly recognized by nearly half of the unique spike-specific TCRs. A significant rise in spike-specific TCR breadth and depth was observed after two AZD1222 doses relative to day 0 and relative to MenACWY recipients.

From its cysteine to its phenylalanine, the CDR3 spans 14 amino acids. This entry keeps only the CDR3 DNA: 42 bases, framed from base 1. The V end loses 2 bases and the J end loses 3 bases, and a stretch of 11 bases separates them. Based on the germline V gene (reference sequence), the CDR1 and CDR2 sequences are SEHNR and FQNEAQ. The chain is encoded by TRBV7-9 joined to TRBJ2-7; no confident D gene assignment can be made. The clonotype was recovered from an adult in good health. Sequenced material: peripheral blood, taken on day 0 of AZD1222 vaccination. The CDR3 amino acid sequence is: CASSLSGALYEQYF. The bases are TGTGCCAGCAGCTTATCCGGAGCCCTCTACGAGCAGTACTTC.